These T cell receptor beta chains were read from a single sample in a study of T cell changes during pregnancy in multiple sclerosis. The assay was immunoSEQ multiplex PCR, and TCRdb's table has in-frame clones only and misses some. The sample yields under 85,000 clones, around 91% seen once. The starting material was peripheral blood, obtained in the third trimester of pregnancy. The receptors come from a female donor in good health, enrolled as a control in a pregnancy study. Both conserved end residues are part of each CDR3. Fields, in order: CDR3 DNA, CDR3 protein, D gene, clone size, V gene, J gene. A D gene is named only where the DNA matches it firmly. Expanded clones get a size class; other rows say once, few or many, or leave the size out.

TGTGCCAGCAGTGTCGGGATGGGTGGGGCCAACGTCCTGACTTTC,CASSVGMGGANVLTF,NA,NA,TRBV25-1,TRBJ2-6
TGTGCCAGCAGTAGGACAGGGGGGACCGCGAACACTGAAGCTTTCTTT,CASSRTGGTANTEAFF,TRBD1,NA,TRBV6-6,TRBJ1-1
TGCGCCAGCAGTCGGGATTTCACTGAAGCTTTCTTT,CASSRDFTEAFF,NA,NA,TRBV5-1,TRBJ1-1
TGCGCCAGCAGCATACAGGGGAACACTGAAGCTTTCTTT,CASSIQGNTEAFF,NA,NA,TRBV5-1,TRBJ1-1
TGTGCCAGCAGCTTTTTCGGGGGTCGAGAGACCCAGTACTTC,CASSFFGGRETQYF,NA,NA,TRBV7-9,TRBJ2-5
TGTGCCACCAGCCAGACCGGGACAGCCTACGAGCAGTACTTC,CATSQTGTAYEQYF,TRBD1,NA,TRBV15,TRBJ2-7
TGTGCCAGTACCCCTAACAGGGCACCCCCCAATCAGCCCCAGCATTTT,CASTPNRAPPNQPQHF,NA,NA,TRBV19,TRBJ1-5
TGTGCCAGCAGTCCGGGACAGATCGACACCGGGGAGCTGTTTTTT,CASSPGQIDTGELFF,TRBD1,NA,TRBV5-4,TRBJ2-2
TGTGCCAGCAGCTTTTATGCAGGCCTCTCCCATGGCTACACCTTC,CASSFYAGLSHGYTF,NA,NA,TRBV5-4,TRBJ1-2
TGCAGCGTCAAATCCCCCCCTAGTACGGGTACCTTTGGCTACACCTTC,CSVKSPPSTGTFGYTF,NA,NA,TRBV29-1,TRBJ1-2
TGTGCCAGCAGCGCCAAGGACAGTCCTTCGACTGAAGCTTTCTTT,CASSAKDSPSTEAFF,NA,few,TRBV9,TRBJ1-1
TGCGCCAGCAGCTTGGGGGTAGCCTCCTACAATGAGCAGTTCTTC,CASSLGVASYNEQFF,NA,NA,TRBV5-1,TRBJ2-1
TGTGCCAGCAGCTTAAACAGGGGGTATAATCAGCCCCAGCATTTT,CASSLNRGYNQPQHF,TRBD1,NA,TRBV7-2,TRBJ1-5
TGTGCCAGCAGCCCCCGGGGGGTGTACGAGCAGTACTTC,CASSPRGVYEQYF,TRBD2,NA,TRBV7-2,TRBJ2-7
TGTGCCAGCAGTTCCTGGGAGCGTAGCACAGATACGCAGTATTTT,CASSSWERSTDTQYF,NA,NA,TRBV6-5,TRBJ2-3
TGTGCCAGCTCAGAGGGAGGTAACACTGAAGCTTTCTTT,CASSEGGNTEAFF,NA,NA,TRBV18,TRBJ1-1
TGCGCCAGCAGCCAGGAGACTAGTTCCTACGAGCAGTACTTC,CASSQETSSYEQYF,NA,NA,TRBV4-3,TRBJ2-7
TGTGCCAGCAGCTTGTTAGGGACTGACTACGAGCAGTACTTC,CASSLLGTDYEQYF,NA,few,TRBV7-9,TRBJ2-7
TGTGCCAGCTCACTTTCCAGTCGGAGTCTCTCCGATCAGCCCCAGCATTTT,CASSLSSRSLSDQPQHF,NA,once,TRBV18,TRBJ1-5
TGTGCCAGCAGCACCCGGACTAGCGGGGGGATATCCTACGAGCAGTACTTC,CASSTRTSGGISYEQYF,TRBD2,once,TRBV7-2,TRBJ2-7
TGTGCCAGCAGCCCCCGCCATGTAGCGGGGGCGGACACCGGGGAGCTGTTTTTT,CASSPRHVAGADTGELFF,TRBD2,NA,TRBV7-6,TRBJ2-2
TGTGCCAGCAGCGTAGACAAGGGGGAAGAGACCCAGTACTTC,CASSVDKGEETQYF,NA,NA,TRBV9,TRBJ2-5
TGTGCCAGCAGCTTATCGGGAAAAACAACCATAGCCAAAAACATTCAGTACTTC,CASSLSGKTTIAKNIQYF,NA,NA,TRBV5-4,TRBJ2-4
TGTGCCAGCTCACCAGAGGGCTTTAGCAATCAGCCCCAGCATTTT,CASSPEGFSNQPQHF,NA,once,TRBV18,TRBJ1-5
TGTGCCAGCAGCTTAAGTGGAGGGCCGACCGGGGAGCTGTTTTTT,CASSLSGGPTGELFF,NA,NA,TRBV7-3,TRBJ2-2
TGTGCCAGCAGCCGACAGGGAGGTGGCTACGAGCAGTACTTC,CASSRQGGGYEQYF,NA,NA,TRBV28,TRBJ2-7
TGTGCCAGCACTTTCTCCCCGGGCTCTGGAAACACCATATATTTT,CASTFSPGSGNTIYF,NA,NA,TRBV6-5,TRBJ1-3
TGCGCCAGCAGCGGGGGACAGGCGAACACTGAAGCTTTCTTT,CASSGGQANTEAFF,TRBD1,NA,TRBV5-1,TRBJ1-1
TGCGCCAGCAGCCAAGAACATCGGGTCGGGGCCAACGTCCTGACTTTC,CASSQEHRVGANVLTF,NA,NA,TRBV4-3,TRBJ2-6